Each of the 19 T cell receptor beta chains below was sequenced from the same sample in a study of T cells in Graves' hyperthyroidism and ophthalmopathy. The source material, RNA transcripts, was used to amplify TCR beta CDR3 regions. RT-PCR in the first round (using the HTBI primer set) targeted the TCR CDR3. TCRdb recomputed calls from the multiplex PCR reads with MiXCR, one row per CDR3 protein. The repertoire holds about 260,000 distinct CDR3 sequences, with approximately 20% as singletons. The sample taken for sequencing was blood. Source of these receptors: a man aged 25-45 years with Graves' ophthalmopathy.

This clonotype occurred a few times. The chain couples TRBV7-2 to TRBJ2-2; D perhaps matches TRBD2 (6 bases). Germline V lookup: CDR1 SGHTA, CDR2 FQGNSA. V lost 4 bases and J 5 bases, leaving 17 bases between the germline ends. There are 16 residues in the CDR3. CDR3 coding DNA: TGTGCCAGCAGCTCACGAGCGGTAGGAGGGACCGGGGAGCTGTTTTTT. Translated: CASSSRAVGGTGELFF. Full variable domain (rest looked up from reference TRBV7-2 and TRBJ2-2): GAGVSQSPSNKVTEKGKDVELRCDPISGHTALYWYRQSLGQGLEFLIYFQGNSAPDKSGLPSDRFSAERTGGSVSTLTIQRTQQEDSAVYLCASSSRAVGGTGELFFGEGSRLTVL.

This clonotype was recorded a few times. The rearrangement links TRBV6-9 to TRBJ2-7; 7 bases match TRBD1. J lost 5 bases, V lost 3 bases, and 10 bases had no gene match. The CDR3 is 15 amino acids. Germline-derived CDR1 and CDR2 are MNHGY and SVAAGI. CDR3 in amino acids: CASSYSKRGPDEQYF. In nucleotides, the CDR3 is TGTGCCAGCAGTTACTCGAAAAGGGGGCCCGACGAGCAGTACTTC.

With regard to this clonotype: This CDR3 fails to terminate in the conserved phenylalanine or tryptophan, so it likely reflects a read error. The chain is built from TRBV30 and TRBJ2-7; a weak D match, TRBD1 (6 bases). CDR1 is GTSNPN and CDR2 is SVGIG in the germline V gene (reference sequence). The CDR3 has 15 amino acids. V lost 4 bases and J lost 1, with 17 bases in between. The CDR3 here is CAWNRRQGRSYEQYL. CDR3 nucleotides: TGTGCCTGGAACCGACGGCAGGGGCGATCCTACGAGCAGTACCTC.

This clonotype was seen more than once but under ten times. This may be a read error: a much more frequent sequence differs by one nucleotide. This rearrangement joins TRBV27 to TRBJ2-3; no clear D gene. The CDR3 is made up of 13 amino acids. V lost 4 bases to trimming and J lost 3 bases, with 8 bases between them. Germline V gene data show CDR1 as MNHEY and CDR2 as SMNVEV (reference sequence). The CDR3 is CASSSDETDTQYF. Here the CDR3 DNA reads TGTGCCAGCAGTTCGGACGAGACAGATACGCAGTATTTT.

This clonotype was found a few times. Written as DNA, the CDR3 is TGTGCCAGCAGTTACTCCCGCGAAACCCTCCCTGAAGCTTTCTTT. Its translation is CASSYSRETLPEAFF. The rearrangement uses TRBV6-5 and TRBJ1-1; D uncertain. This CDR3 is built from 15 residues. The ends were cut back, 0 bases at V and 6 bases at J, with 14 bases in the middle. Germline values: CDR1 MNHEY, CDR2 SVGAGI.

The rearrangement links TRBV19 to TRBJ1-1; D remains ambiguous. The CDR3 has 12 amino acids. V was pared by 5 bases and J by 6 bases, with 10 bases between. Germline V gene lookup returns CDR1 LNHDA and CDR2 SQIVND (reference sequence). The CDR3 nucleotides read TGTGCCAGTAGTTTAGGGTTCTCTGAAGCTTTCTTT. Translation: CASSLGFSEAFF.

This clonotype occurred many times. V gene TRBV7-2 combines with J gene TRBJ1-5, with TRBD1 identical over 7 bases. Germline V lookup: CDR1 SGHTA, CDR2 FQGNSA. V shed 5 bases and J 6 bases; nucleotides not matched to a gene: 7. This CDR3 contains 14 residues. CDR3 amino acids: CASSLDRERQPQHF. CDR3 nucleotide sequence: TGTGCCAGCAGCCTCGACAGGGAACGTCAGCCCCAGCATTTT.

The sample holds many counts of this clonotype. V usage is TRBV28 and J usage is TRBJ2-6, with a possible D match to TRBD1 (6 bases). This CDR3 spans 18 amino acids. Trimming pared 4 bases from V and 0 bases from J, leaving 16 bases between. Germline lookup yields CDR1 MDHEN and CDR2 SYDVKM. The CDR3 region is CASSSPGTPNSGANVLTF. CDR3 in DNA: TGTGCCAGCAGTTCCCCCGGGACACCAAACTCTGGGGCCAACGTCCTGACTTTC.

In this sample, this clonotype turned up many times. J is TRBJ1-1 and V is TRBV2, with TRBD1 matching 7 bases. The CDR3 contains 14 residues. Trimming at V came to 6 bases and at J to 0 bases, leaving 4 bases not matched to a gene. CDR1 is SNHLY and CDR2 is FYNNEI in the germline V gene. The CDR3 sequence: CASSDREMNTEAFF. Written as DNA, the CDR3 is TGTGCCAGCAGCGACAGGGAAATGAACACTGAAGCTTTCTTT. The whole variable domain, remainder taken from reference TRBV2 and TRBJ1-1, is EPEVTQTPSHQVTQMGQEVILRCVPISNHLYFYWYRQILGQKVEFLVSFYNNEISEKSEIFDDQFSVERPDGSNFTLKIRSTKLEDSAMYFCASSDREMNTEAFFGQGTRLTVV.

There are many counts of this clonotype. This chain uses TRBV7-9 with TRBJ2-7, with TRBD2 identical over 10 bases. This CDR3 is built from 15 residues. V lost 1 base, J lost 3 bases, and 3 bases stayed unmatched. CDR1 is SEHNR and CDR2 is FQNEAQ in the germline V gene (reference sequence). The CDR3, as DNA: TGTGCCAGCAGCTTAGGGATAGCGGGAGGCTACGAGCAGTACTTC. Residues: CASSLGIAGGYEQYF. The full variable domain, in which reference TRBV7-9 and TRBJ2-7 provide the parts outside the CDR3, is DTGVSQNPRHKITKRGQNVTFRCDPISEHNRLYWYRQTLGQGPEFLTYFQNEAQLEKSRLLSDRFSAERPKGSFSTLEIQRTEQGDSAMYLCASSLGIAGGYEQYFGPGTRLTVT.

This rearrangement joins TRBV6-1 to TRBJ2-1; 8 bases agree with TRBD1. The CDR3 loop spans 15 amino acids. Germline CDR1 reads MNHNS; CDR2 reads SASEGT. Unmatched junction bases numbered 9, after V lost 3 bases and J lost 8 bases. The CDR3: CASSDRQGSWDEQFF. CDR3 DNA sequence: TGTGCCAGCAGTGACCGACAGGGGTCTTGGGATGAGCAGTTCTTC.

This chain uses TRBV7-3 with TRBJ1-6; D is unclear. Germline V gene data show CDR1 as SGHTA and CDR2 as FQGTGA. The CDR3 is 14 residues long. Trimming removed 3 bases from V and 10 bases from J, with 13 bases in between. CDR3 protein: CASSFGSVGSPLHF. Written as DNA, the CDR3 is TGTGCCAGCAGCTTTGGGTCAGTCGGCTCACCCCTCCACTTT.

This chain uses TRBV5-4 with TRBJ2-1, with D tentatively TRBD2 (5 bases). The V end was cut by 3 bases, the J end by 2 bases, with 12 bases between. This CDR3 is 15 amino acids long. Germline CDR1 is SGHNT and CDR2 is YYREEE (reference sequence). The CDR3 is CASSSLAGPYNEQFF. The CDR3 bases are TGTGCCAGCAGCTCTCTAGCAGGTCCCTACAATGAGCAGTTCTTC.

This rearrangement joins TRBV5-6 to TRBJ2-1; D gene ambiguous. Trimming left V 2 bases short and J 4 bases short, with 7 bases between. The CDR3 is 13 amino acids. CDR1 and CDR2 from the germline V gene are SGHDT and YYEEEE. This CDR3 reads CASSFSIYNEQFF. The CDR3 DNA reads TGTGCCAGCAGCTTCTCGATATACAATGAGCAGTTCTTC. Variable domain in full (rest from reference TRBV5-6 and TRBJ2-1): DAGVTQSPTHLIKTRGQQVTLRCSPKSGHDTVSWYQQALGQGPQFIFQYYEEEERQRGNFPDRFSGHQFPNYSSELNVNALLLGDSALYLCASSFSIYNEQFFGPGTRLTVL.

The V call is TRBV11-2, the J call TRBJ1-4, with D unclear. V was shortened by 5 bases and J by 8 bases, with 15 bases between the two germline ends. The germline gives CDR1 SGHAT, CDR2 FQNNGV. CDR3 length: 14 amino acids. CDR3 nucleotides: TGTGCCAGCAGCCCCCGGAAGCCGGAGGAAAAACTGTTTTTT. Translating gives CASSPRKPEEKLFF.

This clonotype was counted many times. The genes are TRBV11-2 and TRBJ2-2; TRBD1 agrees at 7 bases. This CDR3 has 16 amino acids. Germline V gene data show CDR1 as SGHAT and CDR2 as FQNNGV. V shed 1 base and J 0 bases; nucleotides not matched to a gene: 2. In nucleotides, the CDR3 is TGTGCCAGCAGCTTAGGCACAGGGGCGAACACCGGGGAGCTGTTTTTT. It yields the protein CASSLGTGANTGELFF.

In regard to this clonotype: A much larger clone lies one base from this, so it may be a read error. The chain couples TRBV6-1 to TRBJ2-1; tentatively, D is TRBD1 (6 bases). The end of the DNA fits TRBJ2-7 better, so the J call may be wrong. The CDR3 is made up of 15 amino acids. The germline CDR1 and CDR2 sequences are MNHNS and SASEGT. CDR3 coding DNA: TGTGCCAGCAGCGAACAGGGATACTCCTACAATGAGCAGTACTTC. Translating it yields CASSEQGYSYNEQYF.

This clonotype showed up just once. A much larger clone lies a single base off, so this may be a read error. Because the CDR3 is missing its conserved closing phenylalanine or tryptophan, this is likely a read error. The chain uses TRBV12-3 or TRBV12-4 and TRBJ1-1; 7 nucleotides agree with TRBD1. Trimming took 7 bases from V and 0 from J; bases not matched to a gene: 8. CDR3 size: 15 residues. CDR3 residues: CASTRDSLMNTEAFS. The CDR3, as DNA: TGTGCCAGCACCCGGGACAGTTTAATGAACACTGAAGCTTTCTCT.

CDR3 in DNA: TGTGCCAGTAGTCCCCAGGGGGGGATAAGTGGAAACACCATATATTTT. Residues: CASSPQGGISGNTIYF. V is TRBV19 and J is TRBJ1-3, with 7 bases lining up with TRBD1. Germline V CDR1 and CDR2: LNHDA, SQIVND (reference sequence). The ends lost 5 bases at V and 3 bases at J; junction bases unmatched: 10. CDR3 length equals 16 residues.